These 15 T cell receptor beta chains came from one sample sequenced in a study of T cell repertoires in ileal Crohn's disease. Sequenced by immunoSEQ multiplex PCR; TCRdb stores in-frame clones only, minus some. The repertoire includes about 16,000 clones, 88% of them detected once, and roughly 6% sits in the top ten. The sample comprised ileal tissue. The receptor source for this set is an adult with Crohn's disease.

This clone has a single count. The chain links TRBV19 to TRBJ1-3; TRBD1 aligns across 9 bases. Germline CDR1 and CDR2: LNHDA and SQIVND (reference sequence). This CDR3 is built from 16 residues. With 6 bases clipped from V and 0 bases from J, the junction kept 6 bases outside the gene matches. The CDR3 DNA follows: TGTGCCAGTAGAAAACAACAGGGGGCCTCTGGAAACACCATATATTTT. Its protein is CASRKQQGASGNTIYF.

The chain joins TRBV10-2 to TRBJ2-1, with D perhaps matching TRBD1 (6 bases). With 2 bases removed from V and 4 bases from J, the gap between germline ends came to 15 bases. This CDR3 has 16 amino acids. The V gene's germline CDR1 is WSHSY and CDR2 SAAADI. The chain's CDR3 is CASSEAGTRRYNEQFF. CDR3 DNA: TGCGCCAGCAGTGAGGCCGGGACACGGAGGTACAATGAGCAGTTCTTC.

The chain links TRBV5-1 to TRBJ1-2; possible D gene TRBD1, 6 bases. CDR1 is SGHRS and CDR2 is YFSETQ in the germline V gene. The CDR3 is 18 amino acids. V dropped 2 bases and J dropped 2 bases, with 22 bases sitting between them. CDR3 in amino acids: CASSLQGIVGEWNYGYTF. CDR3 sequence (DNA): TGCGCCAGCAGCTTACAGGGTATCGTAGGGGAGTGGAACTATGGCTACACCTTC.

This chain links TRBV15 with TRBJ2-3, with 10 positions matching TRBD2. Germline lookup yields CDR1 LNHNV and CDR2 YYDKDF (reference sequence). Trimming removed 8 bases from V and 2 bases from J; junction bases left unmatched: 4. The CDR3 is made up of 14 amino acids. CDR3 protein: CATGLAEVTDTQYF. The DNA of the CDR3 is TGTGCCACCGGACTAGCGGAAGTCACAGATACGCAGTATTTT.

This chain links TRBV6-1 with TRBJ1-1; 7 nucleotides agree with TRBD1. This CDR3 has 15 amino acids. CDR1 and CDR2 from the germline V gene are MNHNS and SASEGT. Trimming took 3 bases from V and 5 from J; bases not matched to a gene: 9. The CDR3 sequence is CASSENRGVGTEAFF. The CDR3 nucleotides are TGTGCCAGCAGTGAGAACAGGGGAGTAGGGACTGAAGCTTTCTTT.

The chain uses TRBV5-1 and TRBJ2-6; 9 bases line up with TRBD1. Germline V gene lookup returns CDR1 SGHRS and CDR2 YFSETQ. This CDR3 comprises 15 residues. V was pared by 4 bases and J by 4 bases, with 3 bases of the junction left unmatched. The CDR3 nucleotides are TGCGCCAGCAGCCCACAGGGGGCCGGGGCCAACGTCCTGACTTTC. It codes for CASSPQGAGANVLTF.

This chain uses TRBV5-1 with TRBJ2-5, with TRBD1 matching 8 bases. V dropped 3 bases and J dropped 5; count of bases not matched to a gene: 6. This CDR3 is 14 amino acids long. Germline CDR1 is SGHRS and CDR2 is YFSETQ. CDR3: CASSYQGAPETQYF. As DNA, the CDR3 is TGCGCCAGCAGCTATCAGGGGGCGCCGGAGACCCAGTACTTC.

The rearrangement joins TRBV6-5 to TRBJ1-2, with 8 bases aligning to TRBD1. Germline assignment: CDR1 MNHEY and CDR2 SVGAGI. The CDR3 contains 13 residues. Unmatched junction bases numbered 8, after V lost 6 bases and J lost 8 bases. In nucleotides, the CDR3 is TGTGCCAGCAGGGGCGACAGGGGAAACGGCTACACCTTC. Translated: CASRGDRGNGYTF.

The genes are TRBV19 and TRBJ1-1; 7 bases fit TRBD1. This CDR3 has 14 amino acids. The germline V gene encodes CDR1 LNHDA and CDR2 SQIVND (reference sequence). Trimming at V came to 2 bases and at J to 6 bases, leaving 6 bases not matched to a gene. The CDR3 here is CASSIIQGLSEAFF. CDR3 in DNA: TGTGCCAGTAGTATAATACAGGGGCTCTCTGAAGCTTTCTTT.

J is TRBJ1-1 and V is TRBV28; unclear D gene. Trimming stripped 7 bases from V and 1 base from J, with 10 bases between. The CDR3 is 13 residues long. Germline-derived CDR1 and CDR2 are MDHEN and SYDVKM. The CDR3 DNA reads as TGTGCCAGCACCAGTACAGAGAACACTGAAGCTTTCTTT. Protein sequence: CASTSTENTEAFF.

This clone has a handful of counts. This rearrangement joins TRBV7-8 to TRBJ2-1, with D uncertain. CDR1 and CDR2 (germline): SGHVS, FQNEAQ. The CDR3 spans 17 residues. The V and J ends lost 1 base and 0 bases respectively, with 13 bases between them. The CDR3 loop is CASSLVSHLSSYNEQFF. DNA for the CDR3: TGTGCCAGCAGCTTAGTCTCGCACTTGAGCTCCTACAATGAGCAGTTCTTC.

V is TRBV7-6 and J is TRBJ2-1; TRBD2 matches at 8 bases. The CDR3 totals 17 residues. Germline V gene lookup returns CDR1 SGHVS and CDR2 FNYEAQ. Trimming cost V 3 bases and J 0 bases; bases outside gene matches: 7. The CDR3, as DNA: TGTGCCAGCAGCTTTCAGCTAGCGGGTTTCTCCTACAATGAGCAGTTCTTC. Its protein is CASSFQLAGFSYNEQFF.

The chain combines TRBV6-1 with TRBJ2-5; weak D call: TRBD2 (5 bases). CDR1 and CDR2 (germline): MNHNS, SASEGT. This CDR3 is 13 amino acids long. V was clipped by 6 bases and J by 7 bases, with 15 bases between them. Written as DNA, the CDR3 is TGTGCCAGCAGCGAGGGCCGGGGTGCGACCCAGTACTTC. Translation: CASSEGRGATQYF.

The V gene is TRBV5-1, the J gene TRBJ2-5, with 13 bases aligning to TRBD2. Per the germline V gene, CDR1 is SGHRS and CDR2 is YFSETQ. V trimming: 0 bases; J trimming: 4 bases; junction bases outside the gene matches: 6. The CDR3 runs 17 residues. The CDR3 bases are TGCGCCAGCAGCTTGGCCAGGACTAGCGGGAGTATAGAGACCCAGTACTTC. Translation: CASSLARTSGSIETQYF.

This clone was found once. The V call is TRBV6-4, the J call TRBJ2-3, with 9 bases fitting TRBD1. J lost 13 bases, V lost 0 bases, and 11 bases had no gene match. CDR3 length equals 15 residues. In germline, CDR1 is MRHNA, CDR2 SNTAGT. The CDR3 region is CASSDSYGSGQGKYF. The CDR3 DNA reads TGTGCCAGCAGTGACTCGTATGGGTCCGGACAGGGGAAGTATTTT.